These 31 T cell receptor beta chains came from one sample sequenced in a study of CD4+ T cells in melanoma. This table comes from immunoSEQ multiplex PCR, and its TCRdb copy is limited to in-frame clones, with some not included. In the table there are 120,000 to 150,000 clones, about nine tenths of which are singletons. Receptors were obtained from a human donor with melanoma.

The CDR3 region is CASSLTGFGQPQHF. In DNA form, the CDR3 reads TGTGCCAGCAGCCTTACAGGGTTCGGCCAGCCCCAGCATTTT. This chain connects TRBV6-6 to TRBJ1-5, with a tentative D call TRBD1 (6 bases). The length of the CDR3 is 14 residues. The V gene's germline CDR1 is MNHNY and CDR2 SVGAGI (reference sequence). V was shortened by 6 bases and J by 7 bases, with 16 bases between the two germline ends.

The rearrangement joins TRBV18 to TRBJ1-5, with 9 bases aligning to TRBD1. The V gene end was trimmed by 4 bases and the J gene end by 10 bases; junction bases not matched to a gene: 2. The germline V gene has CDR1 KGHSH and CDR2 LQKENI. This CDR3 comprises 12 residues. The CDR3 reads CASSLGQGPQHF. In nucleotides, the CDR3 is TGTGCCAGCTCACTGGGACAGGGCCCCCAGCATTTT.

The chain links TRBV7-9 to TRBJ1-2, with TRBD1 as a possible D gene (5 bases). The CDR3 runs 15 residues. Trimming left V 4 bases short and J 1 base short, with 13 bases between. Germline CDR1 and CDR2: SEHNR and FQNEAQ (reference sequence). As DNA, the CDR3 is TGTGCCAGCAGCTCCTCCGGGACGCTTAACTATGGCTACACCTTC. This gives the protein CASSSSGTLNYGYTF.

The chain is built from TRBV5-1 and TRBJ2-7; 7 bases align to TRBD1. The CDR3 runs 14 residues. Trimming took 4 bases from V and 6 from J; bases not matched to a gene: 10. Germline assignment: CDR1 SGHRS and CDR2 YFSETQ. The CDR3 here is CASSLWTGSPEQYF. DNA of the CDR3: TGCGCCAGCAGCCTTTGGACAGGTAGCCCCGAGCAGTACTTC.

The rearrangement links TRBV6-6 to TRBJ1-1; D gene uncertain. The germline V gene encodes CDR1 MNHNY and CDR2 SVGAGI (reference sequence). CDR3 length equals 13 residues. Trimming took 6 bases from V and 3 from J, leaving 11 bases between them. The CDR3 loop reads CASSPRPHTEAFF. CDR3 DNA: TGTGCCAGCAGCCCGAGGCCCCACACTGAAGCTTTCTTT.

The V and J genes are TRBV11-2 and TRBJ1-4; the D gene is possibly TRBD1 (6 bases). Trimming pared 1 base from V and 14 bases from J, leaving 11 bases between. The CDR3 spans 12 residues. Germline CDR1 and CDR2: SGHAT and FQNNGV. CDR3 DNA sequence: TGTGCCAGCAGCTTAGGACAGGACGTCCTGTTTTTT. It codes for CASSLGQDVLFF.

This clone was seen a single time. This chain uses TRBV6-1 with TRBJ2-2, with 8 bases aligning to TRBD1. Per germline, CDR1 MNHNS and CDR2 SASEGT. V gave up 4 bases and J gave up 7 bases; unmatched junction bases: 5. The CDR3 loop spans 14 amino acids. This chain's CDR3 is CASSGQGAFGELFF. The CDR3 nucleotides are TGTGCCAGCAGTGGGCAGGGGGCTTTCGGGGAGCTGTTTTTT.

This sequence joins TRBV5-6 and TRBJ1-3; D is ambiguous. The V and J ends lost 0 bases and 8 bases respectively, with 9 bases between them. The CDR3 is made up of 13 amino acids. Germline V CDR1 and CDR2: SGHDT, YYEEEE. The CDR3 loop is CASSLARRDTIYF. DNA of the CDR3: TGTGCCAGCAGCTTGGCCAGGAGGGACACCATATATTTT.

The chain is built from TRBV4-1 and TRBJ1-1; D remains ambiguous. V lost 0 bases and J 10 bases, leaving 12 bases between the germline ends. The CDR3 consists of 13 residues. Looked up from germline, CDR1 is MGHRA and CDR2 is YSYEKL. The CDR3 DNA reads TGCGCCAGCAGCCAAGAGCCGCCTATCCGAGCTTTCTTT. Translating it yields CASSQEPPIRAFF.

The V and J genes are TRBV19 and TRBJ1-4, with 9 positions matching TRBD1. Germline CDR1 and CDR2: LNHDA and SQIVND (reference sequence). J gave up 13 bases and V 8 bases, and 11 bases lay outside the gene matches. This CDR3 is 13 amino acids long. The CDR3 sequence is CASGGQGFGLLFF. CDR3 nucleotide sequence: TGTGCCAGTGGGGGACAGGGCTTCGGACTACTGTTTTTT.

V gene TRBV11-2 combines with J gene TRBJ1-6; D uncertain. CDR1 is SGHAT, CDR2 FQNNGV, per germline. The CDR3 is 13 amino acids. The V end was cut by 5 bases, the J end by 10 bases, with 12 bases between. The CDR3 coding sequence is TGTGCCAGCAGCCGTCAATACCGGTCACCCCTCCACTTT. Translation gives CASSRQYRSPLHF.

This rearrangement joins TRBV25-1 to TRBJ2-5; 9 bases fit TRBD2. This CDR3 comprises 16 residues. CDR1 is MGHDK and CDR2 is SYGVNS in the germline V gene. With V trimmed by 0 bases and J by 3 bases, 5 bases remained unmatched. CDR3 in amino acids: CASSEYRASGEETQYF. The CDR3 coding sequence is TGTGCCAGCAGTGAATACCGGGCTAGCGGGGAAGAGACCCAGTACTTC. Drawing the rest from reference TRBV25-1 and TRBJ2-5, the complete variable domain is EADIYQTPRYLVIGTGKKITLECSQTMGHDKMYWYQQDPGMELHLIHYSYGVNSTEKGDLSSESTVSRIRTEHFPLTLESARPSHTSQYLCASSEYRASGEETQYFGPGTRLLVL.

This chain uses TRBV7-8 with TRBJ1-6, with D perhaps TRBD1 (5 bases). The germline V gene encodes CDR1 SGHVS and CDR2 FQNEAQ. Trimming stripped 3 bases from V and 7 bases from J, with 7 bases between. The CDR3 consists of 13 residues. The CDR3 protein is CASSFAGNSPLHF. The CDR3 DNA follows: TGTGCCAGCAGCTTCGCAGGGAATTCACCCCTCCACTTT.

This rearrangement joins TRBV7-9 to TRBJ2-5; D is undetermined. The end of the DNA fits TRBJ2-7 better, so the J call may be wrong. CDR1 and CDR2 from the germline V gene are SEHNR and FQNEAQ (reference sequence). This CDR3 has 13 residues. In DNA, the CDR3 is TGTGCCAGCAGCACCGGACCAACCTACGAGCAGTACTTC. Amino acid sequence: CASSTGPTYEQYF.

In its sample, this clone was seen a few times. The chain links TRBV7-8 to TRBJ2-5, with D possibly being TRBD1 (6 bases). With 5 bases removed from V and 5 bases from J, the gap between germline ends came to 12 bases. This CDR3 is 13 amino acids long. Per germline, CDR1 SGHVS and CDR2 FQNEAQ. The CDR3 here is CASSNTGLETQYF. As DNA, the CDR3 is TGTGCCAGCAGCAACACAGGGCTGGAGACCCAGTACTTC.

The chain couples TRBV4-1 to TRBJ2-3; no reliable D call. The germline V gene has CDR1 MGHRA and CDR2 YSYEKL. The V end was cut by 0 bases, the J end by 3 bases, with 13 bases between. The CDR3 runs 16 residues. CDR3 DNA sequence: TGCGCCAGCAGCCAAGAGCCGACTCCCAGGACAGATACGCAGTATTTT. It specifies CASSQEPTPRTDTQYF.

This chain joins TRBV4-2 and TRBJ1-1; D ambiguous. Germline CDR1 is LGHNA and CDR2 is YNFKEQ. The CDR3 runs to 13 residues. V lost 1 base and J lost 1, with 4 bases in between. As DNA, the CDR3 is TGTGCCAGCAGCCAAGCCCAGAACACTGAAGCTTTCTTT. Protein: CASSQAQNTEAFF.

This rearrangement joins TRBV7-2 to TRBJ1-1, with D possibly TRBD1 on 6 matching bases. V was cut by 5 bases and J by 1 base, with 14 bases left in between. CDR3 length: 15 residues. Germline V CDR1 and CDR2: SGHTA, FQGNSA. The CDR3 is CASSPRAGQNTEAFF. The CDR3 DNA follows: TGTGCCAGCAGCCCTAGGGCGGGACAGAACACTGAAGCTTTCTTT.

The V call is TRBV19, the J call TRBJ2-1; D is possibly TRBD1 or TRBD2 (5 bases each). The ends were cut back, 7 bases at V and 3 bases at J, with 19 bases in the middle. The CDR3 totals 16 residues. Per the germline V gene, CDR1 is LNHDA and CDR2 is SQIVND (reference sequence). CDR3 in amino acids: CASTDTGRRGYNEQFF. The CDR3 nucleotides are TGTGCCAGTACCGATACGGGACGGAGAGGCTACAATGAGCAGTTCTTC.

The CDR3 nucleotides read TGTGCCAGCAGTGAAGTTGTGGTGGTGACAGATACGCAGTATTTT. Protein sequence: CASSEVVVVTDTQYF. V is TRBV6-1 and J is TRBJ2-3; no clear D. The ends were cut back, 1 base at V and 3 bases at J, with 11 bases in the middle. Germline assignment: CDR1 MNHNS and CDR2 SASEGT. The CDR3 totals 15 residues.

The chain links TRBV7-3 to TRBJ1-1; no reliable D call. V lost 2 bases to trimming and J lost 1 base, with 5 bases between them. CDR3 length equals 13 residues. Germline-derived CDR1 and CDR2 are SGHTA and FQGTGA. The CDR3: CASSLAQNTEAFF. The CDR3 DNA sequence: TGTGCCAGCAGCTTAGCACAGAACACTGAAGCTTTCTTT.

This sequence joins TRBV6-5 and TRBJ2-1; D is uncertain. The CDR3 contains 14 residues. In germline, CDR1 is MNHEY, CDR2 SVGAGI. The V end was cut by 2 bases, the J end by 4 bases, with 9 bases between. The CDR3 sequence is CASSYTATYNEQFF. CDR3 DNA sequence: TGTGCCAGCAGTTACACGGCTACTTACAATGAGCAGTTCTTC.

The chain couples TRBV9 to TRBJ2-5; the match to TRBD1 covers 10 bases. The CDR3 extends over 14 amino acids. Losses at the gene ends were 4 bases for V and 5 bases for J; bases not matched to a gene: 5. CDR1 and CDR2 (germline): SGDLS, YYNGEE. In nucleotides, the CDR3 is TGTGCCAGCAGCCCGCGACAGGGGGCGGAGACCCAGTACTTC. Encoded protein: CASSPRQGAETQYF.

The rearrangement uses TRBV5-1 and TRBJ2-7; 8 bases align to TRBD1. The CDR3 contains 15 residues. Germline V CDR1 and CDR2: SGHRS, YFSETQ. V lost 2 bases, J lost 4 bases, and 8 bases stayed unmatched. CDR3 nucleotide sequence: TGCGCCAGCAGCTTTGAGCAGGGGGCTATTTACGAGCAGTACTTC. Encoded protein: CASSFEQGAIYEQYF.

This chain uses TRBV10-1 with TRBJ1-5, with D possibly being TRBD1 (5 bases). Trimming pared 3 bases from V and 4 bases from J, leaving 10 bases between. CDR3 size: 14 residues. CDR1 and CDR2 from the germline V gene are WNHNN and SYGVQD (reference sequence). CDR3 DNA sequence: TGCGCCAGCAGTGACCCGGAGGGGAATCAGCCCCAGCATTTT. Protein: CASSDPEGNQPQHF.

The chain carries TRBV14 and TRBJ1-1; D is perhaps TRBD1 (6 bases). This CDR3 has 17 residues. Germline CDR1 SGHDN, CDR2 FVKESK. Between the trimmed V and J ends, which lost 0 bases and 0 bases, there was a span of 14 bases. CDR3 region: CASSQDLVQGMNTEAFF. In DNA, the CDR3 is TGTGCCAGCAGCCAAGATTTGGTGCAGGGGATGAACACTGAAGCTTTCTTT.

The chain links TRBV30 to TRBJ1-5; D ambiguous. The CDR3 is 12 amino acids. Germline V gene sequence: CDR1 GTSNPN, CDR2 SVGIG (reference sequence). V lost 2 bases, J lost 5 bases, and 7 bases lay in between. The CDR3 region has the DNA TGTGCCTGGAGTCGGCAAGATCAGCCCCAGCATTTT. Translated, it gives CAWSRQDQPQHF.

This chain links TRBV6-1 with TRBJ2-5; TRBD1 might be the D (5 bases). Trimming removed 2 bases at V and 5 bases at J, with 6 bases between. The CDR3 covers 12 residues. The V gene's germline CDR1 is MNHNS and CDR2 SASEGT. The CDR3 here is CASSEQGETQYF. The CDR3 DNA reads TGTGCCAGCAGTGAACAGGGCGAGACCCAGTACTTC.

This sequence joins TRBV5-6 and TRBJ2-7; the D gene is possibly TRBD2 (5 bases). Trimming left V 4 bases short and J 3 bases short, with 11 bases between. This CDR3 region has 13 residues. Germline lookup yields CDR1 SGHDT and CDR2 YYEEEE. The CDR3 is CASSRDLYYEQYF. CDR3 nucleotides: TGTGCCAGCAGCCGGGATCTTTACTACGAGCAGTACTTC.

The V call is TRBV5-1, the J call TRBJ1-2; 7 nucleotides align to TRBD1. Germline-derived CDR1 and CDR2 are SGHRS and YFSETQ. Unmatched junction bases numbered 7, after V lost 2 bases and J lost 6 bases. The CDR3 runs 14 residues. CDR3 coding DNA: TGCGCCAGCAGCTTTGACAGGGCTGTGGATGGCTACACCTTC. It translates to CASSFDRAVDGYTF.

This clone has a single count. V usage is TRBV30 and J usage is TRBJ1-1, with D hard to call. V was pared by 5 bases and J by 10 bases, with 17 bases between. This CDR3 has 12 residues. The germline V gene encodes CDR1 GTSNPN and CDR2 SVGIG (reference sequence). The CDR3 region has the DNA TGTGCCTGGGACCCGGGCGCCTTTCCAGCTTTCTTT. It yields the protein CAWDPGAFPAFF.